The rows below give T cell receptor beta chains drawn from one sample of a study of T cells in Graves' hyperthyroidism and ophthalmopathy. TCRdb re-analysed the multiplex PCR reads in MiXCR, keeping a single row per CDR3 protein. The repertoire holds hundreds of thousands of distinct CDR3 sequences, with over 35% as singletons. Material: blood. The receptor set was obtained from a man aged 18 to 29 with Graves' hyperthyroidism. Each CDR3 is given with its conserved first and last residue. Some rows mark clone size as missing; the rest say once, few, many or name a class of expanded clone.

clone_size: .; v_call: TRBV7-2; cdr3_aa: CASSDLAHGYTF
clone_size: .; v_call: TRBV12-3/TRBV12-4; cdr3_aa: CASSLGAVSSPLHF
clone_size: .; v_call: TRBV4-2; cdr3_aa: CASSQGVSGDEQYF
clone_size: .; v_call: TRBV10-3; cdr3_aa: CASRGTGMRTEAFF
clone_size: .; v_call: TRBV7-2; cdr3_aa: CASSYDRVATNEKLFF
clone_size: .; v_call: TRBV9; cdr3_aa: CASSQEGRSASPLHF
clone_size: few; v_call: TRBV20-1; cdr3_aa: CSARDLAGVSEQYF
clone_size: .; v_call: TRBV10-3; cdr3_aa: CAISEKRDEQFF
clone_size: .; v_call: TRBV10-3; cdr3_aa: CAIGTATGEQYF
clone_size: many; v_call: TRBV29-1; cdr3_aa: CSVHRAGEAFF
clone_size: few; v_call: TRBV7-2; cdr3_aa: CASSRWEGATYEQYF
clone_size: few; v_call: TRBV11-2; cdr3_aa: CASSLDQPPTWYEQYF
clone_size: .; v_call: TRBV7-9; cdr3_aa: CASGRQASYEQYF
clone_size: .; v_call: TRBV6-2/TRBV6-3; cdr3_aa: CASSYSTGSATEAFF
clone_size: .; v_call: TRBV10-3; cdr3_aa: CASSLGQVTEQYF
clone_size: many; v_call: TRBV7-6; cdr3_aa: CASSLVRGELFF
clone_size: many; v_call: TRBV10-3; cdr3_aa: CAISDKDTEAFF
clone_size: many; v_call: TRBV2; cdr3_aa: CASSESLSTQPQHF
clone_size: few; v_call: TRBV9; cdr3_aa: CASSDPPSGRDTEAFF
clone_size: .; v_call: TRBV6-5; cdr3_aa: CASSEWLRETQYF
clone_size: .; v_call: TRBV4-1; cdr3_aa: CASSLKRQAEETQYF
clone_size: .; v_call: TRBV20-1; cdr3_aa: CSAEVAGAYEQYF
clone_size: .; v_call: TRBV10-3; cdr3_aa: CASSLDEAWEQYF
clone_size: few; v_call: TRBV4-1; cdr3_aa: CASSQVQGSGANVLTF
clone_size: .; v_call: TRBV9; cdr3_aa: CASSVGTGGMDEQYF
clone_size: .; v_call: TRBV2; cdr3_aa: CASTLTERGNTEAFF
clone_size: many; v_call: TRBV7-9; cdr3_aa: CALFGGGYTF